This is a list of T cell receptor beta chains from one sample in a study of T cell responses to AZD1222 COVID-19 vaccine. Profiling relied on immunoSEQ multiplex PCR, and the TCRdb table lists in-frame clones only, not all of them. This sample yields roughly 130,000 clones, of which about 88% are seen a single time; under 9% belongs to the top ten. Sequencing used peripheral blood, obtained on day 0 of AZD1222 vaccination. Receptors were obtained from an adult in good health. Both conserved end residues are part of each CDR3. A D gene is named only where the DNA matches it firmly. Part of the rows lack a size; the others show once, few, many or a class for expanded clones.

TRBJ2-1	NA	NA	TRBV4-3	TGCGCCAGCAGCCAAGGCGGGAACCTAGCTTACAATGAGCAGTTCTTC	CASSQGGNLAYNEQFF
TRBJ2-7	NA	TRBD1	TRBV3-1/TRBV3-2	TGTGCCAGCAGCCCCGCACAGGGGGCCCAGACCTACGAGCAGTACTTC	CASSPAQGAQTYEQYF
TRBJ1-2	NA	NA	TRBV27	TGTGCCAGCACCCAAAGAAGGGGGAACGGCTACACCTTC	CASTQRRGNGYTF
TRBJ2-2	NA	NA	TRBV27	TGTGCCAGCAGTTTAGGGGGCCGGGGTACAGCGAACACCGGGGAGCTGTTTTTT	CASSLGGRGTANTGELFF
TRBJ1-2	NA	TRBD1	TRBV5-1	TGCGCCAGCAGCTTGAAGGGGACAGGGAGTGGCTACACCTTC	CASSLKGTGSGYTF
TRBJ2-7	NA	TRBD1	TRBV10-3	TGTGCCATCAGCCACCGACAGGGGGCCTACGAGCAGTACTTC	CAISHRQGAYEQYF
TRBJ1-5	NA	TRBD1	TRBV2	TGTGCCAGCAGAGTGGGACAGGGCAGCAATCAGCCCCAGCATTTT	CASRVGQGSNQPQHF
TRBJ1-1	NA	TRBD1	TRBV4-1	TGCGCCAGCAGCCAAGAGGGCAGGGGGACTGAAGCTTTCTTT	CASSQEGRGTEAFF
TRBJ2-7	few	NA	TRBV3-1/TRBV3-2	TGTGCCAGCAGCCAAGGTACCGGGACTCGCAGCTCCTACGAGCAGTACTTC	CASSQGTGTRSSYEQYF
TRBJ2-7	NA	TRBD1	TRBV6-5	TGTGCCAGCAAAAGAGACAGGGGGCGCGAGCAGTACTTC	CASKRDRGREQYF
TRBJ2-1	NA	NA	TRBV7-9	TGTGCCAGCAGCTCCCCGGAAGCGGGTGCTGGGAATGAGCAGTTCTTC	CASSSPEAGAGNEQFF
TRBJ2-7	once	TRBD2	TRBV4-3	TGCGCCAGCAGCCAAGAGGCTAGCGGGAGAGGTCAGCAGTACTTC	CASSQEASGRGQQYF
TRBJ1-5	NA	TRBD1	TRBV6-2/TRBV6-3	TGTGCCAGCAGTTCCTCGGACAGGGCTCTGCCCCAGCATTTT	CASSSSDRALPQHF
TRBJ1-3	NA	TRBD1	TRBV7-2	TGTGCCAGCAGCTCTGTCCCGGGACAGGGGTATGCTGGAAACACCATATATTTT	CASSSVPGQGYAGNTIYF
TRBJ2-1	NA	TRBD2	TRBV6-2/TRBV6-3	TGTGCCAGCAGTGGTGGACTAGCGGGAGGTCTCTACAATGAGCAGTTCTTC	CASSGGLAGGLYNEQFF
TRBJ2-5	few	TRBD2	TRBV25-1	TGTGCCAGCAGTGGGGCGGGAGTGGAAGAGACCCAGTACTTC	CASSGAGVEETQYF
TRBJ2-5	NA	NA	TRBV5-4	TGTGCCAGCAGCTTGGAGGACCAAGAGACCCAGTACTTC	CASSLEDQETQYF
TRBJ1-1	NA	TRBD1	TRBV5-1	TGCGCCAGCAGCTTCACGACCGGGACAGGTAACACTGAAGCTTTCTTT	CASSFTTGTGNTEAFF
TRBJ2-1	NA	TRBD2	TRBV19	TGTGCCAGTAAAGGACTAGCGGGAGTTAGCAGTGAGCAGTTCTTC	CASKGLAGVSSEQFF
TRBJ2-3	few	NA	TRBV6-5	TGTGCCAGCAGTTCAGGGGACAGCACAGATACGCAGTATTTT	CASSSGDSTDTQYF
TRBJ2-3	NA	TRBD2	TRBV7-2	TGTGCCAGCAGCTTTTGGGTATTATCGGGAGGGACAGATACGCAGTATTTT	CASSFWVLSGGTDTQYF
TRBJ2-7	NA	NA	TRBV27	TGTGCCAGCAGTTTAAAGTTGGGGGGACCGGGAACACCCTACGAGCAGTACTTC	CASSLKLGGPGTPYEQYF